This entry lists 26 T cell receptor beta chains sequenced from one sample in a study of blood T cells in healthy people across ages. A second PCR of about 6 to 11 cycles used a sample-barcoded 5' primer and a J-beta primer mix. From the 5' RACE reads, TCRdb called clonotypes with MiXCR, one entry per CDR3 protein. The table lists 1.2 million to 1.5 million distinct CDR3 sequences, approximately 63% of them singletons, with over 5.5% in the top ten. Material: blood. The origin of the receptors is a young man in good health.

This rearrangement joins TRBV12-3 or TRBV12-4 to TRBJ1-4; a possible D gene is TRBD1 (5 bases). The CDR3 length is 14 residues. V shed 3 bases and J shed 3 bases, with 8 bases lying between them. The CDR3 DNA is TGTGCCAGCAGTTTTGGGACGTCTAATGAAAAACTGTTTTTT. Amino acid sequence: CASSFGTSNEKLFF.

This sequence joins TRBV2 and TRBJ1-2; a possible D gene is TRBD1 (5 bases). V was clipped by 8 bases and J by 4 bases, with 23 bases between them. Germline V gene data show CDR1 as SNHLY and CDR2 as FYNNEI. The CDR3 runs 16 residues. CDR3 sequence (DNA): TGTGCCAGCTTACCGCGGGGCAGCGGTTTATCCTATGGCTACACCTTC. It yields the protein CASLPRGSGLSYGYTF.

This chain uses TRBV28 with TRBJ2-1, with D hard to call. The length of the CDR3 is 16 residues. Trimming removed 1 base at V and 4 bases at J, with 14 bases between. Germline V gives CDR1 MDHEN, CDR2 SYDVKM. The CDR3 nucleotides are TGTGCCAGCAGTTTATTCAGTCATAATACTTACAATGAGCAGTTCTTC. Amino acid sequence: CASSLFSHNTYNEQFF.

The chain joins TRBV6-6 to TRBJ2-7, with 7 positions matching TRBD1. The V segment lost 2 bases and the J segment 5 bases; nucleotides outside the gene matches: 6. The V gene's germline CDR1 is MNHNY and CDR2 SVGAGI (reference sequence). This CDR3 is 14 amino acids long. The CDR3 loop is CASSYKQGDNEQYF. The CDR3 region has the DNA TGTGCCAGCAGTTACAAGCAGGGGGATAACGAGCAGTACTTC.

The chain employs TRBV7-2 and TRBJ2-3; 9 nucleotides agree with TRBD1. Germline assignment: CDR1 SGHTA and CDR2 FQGNSA. The CDR3 extends over 16 amino acids. V lost 8 bases to trimming and J lost 2 bases; unmatched junction nucleotides: 11. CDR3 residues: CASSTYGTGTTDTQYF. Written as DNA, the CDR3 is TGTGCCAGCTCCACCTACGGGACAGGGACCACAGATACGCAGTATTTT.

The chain couples TRBV29-1 to TRBJ2-4; D is perhaps TRBD2 (5 bases). The J call may be mistaken, given a closer DNA end match to TRBJ2-7. The CDR3 runs to 11 residues. Germline values: CDR1 SQVTM, CDR2 ANQGSEA. The DNA for the CDR3 is TGCAGCGGGTTTCTAGGACTCGAGCAGTACTTC. This translates into CSGFLGLEQYF.

This clonotype was recorded only once. This rearrangement joins TRBV5-5 to TRBJ1-5; no clear D. V lost 1 base and J 2 bases, leaving 13 bases between the germline ends. The CDR3 is made up of 16 amino acids. CDR1 is SGHKS and CDR2 is YYEKEE in the germline V gene (reference sequence). The CDR3 nucleotides read TGTGCCAGCAGCTTGTTACTGGGAGGCGGCAATCAGCCCCAGCATTTT. Translating it yields CASSLLLGGGNQPQHF.

This sequence joins TRBV20-1 and TRBJ2-7; 8 bases line up with TRBD1. The germline V gene has CDR1 DFQATT and CDR2 SNEGSKA (reference sequence). V dropped 3 bases and J dropped 1; count of bases not matched to a gene: 8. The CDR3 has 15 amino acids. This CDR3 is CSAREPGQVSYEQYF. The CDR3 DNA is TGCAGTGCTAGGGAACCGGGACAGGTATCCTACGAGCAGTACTTC.

CDR3 sequence reads: CASSTDTSKPEQYF. CDR3 DNA sequence: TGTGCCAGCAGCACGGACACATCCAAGCCCGAGCAGTACTTC. The chain links TRBV2 to TRBJ2-5, with D possibly matching TRBD1 (5 bases). The DNA end lines up better with TRBJ2-7; the J call may be wrong. Germline CDR1 reads SNHLY; CDR2 reads FYNNEI. CDR3 length: 14 residues.

V is TRBV7-9 and J is TRBJ2-3; D might be TRBD2 (6 bases). The V and J ends lost 8 bases and 3 bases respectively, with 15 bases between them. CDR1 and CDR2 from the germline V gene are SEHNR and FQNEAQ (reference sequence). CDR3 length equals 14 residues. The CDR3 loop is CASYLGGVTDTQYF. CDR3 bases: TGTGCCAGCTACCTTGGCGGGGTGACAGATACGCAGTATTTT.

The chain carries TRBV28 and TRBJ2-7; maybe TRBD2 (6 bases). The length of the CDR3 is 16 residues. V lost 3 bases, J lost 0 bases, and 15 bases lay in between. The germline V gene has CDR1 MDHEN and CDR2 SYDVKM. CDR3 amino acids: CASSLEGTITSYEQYF. As DNA, the CDR3 is TGTGCCAGCAGTTTGGAGGGAACGATAACCTCCTACGAGCAGTACTTC.

V gene TRBV29-1 combines with J gene TRBJ2-4; a weak D match, TRBD2 (6 bases). Looked up from germline, CDR1 is SQVTM and CDR2 is ANQGSEA. V was trimmed by 6 bases and J by 0 bases, leaving 18 bases between them. The length of the CDR3 is 16 residues. CDR3 DNA: TGCAGCGTCTTGAGGGACTCAAAGATAGCCAAAAACATTCAGTACTTC. Amino acid sequence: CSVLRDSKIAKNIQYF.

This clonotype was seen a handful of times. The chain recombines TRBV7-8 with TRBJ1-1; 7 bases map to TRBD1. This CDR3 is 15 amino acids long. With V trimmed by 1 base and J by 3 bases, 5 bases remained unmatched. The V gene's germline CDR1 is SGHVS and CDR2 FQNEAQ. In DNA form, the CDR3 reads TGTGCCAGCAGCTTAGTACCAGGGGGGCACACTGAAGCTTTCTTT. It encodes CASSLVPGGHTEAFF.

The chain has TRBV7-2 and TRBJ2-3, with TRBD2 identical over 7 bases. Looked up from germline, CDR1 is SGHTA and CDR2 is FQGNSA. J was trimmed by 0 bases and V by 4 bases; bases with no gene match: 7. The CDR3 runs to 16 residues. Written as DNA, the CDR3 is TGTGCCAGCAGCTCGATGTGGGGGGGGAGCACAGATACGCAGTATTTT. The encoded protein is CASSSMWGGSTDTQYF.

This clonotype turned up a few times. The chain combines TRBV29-1 with TRBJ2-1, with 9 bases that match TRBD2. CDR1 SQVTM and CDR2 ANQGSEA come from the germline V gene. This CDR3 comprises 14 residues. V trimming: 4 bases; J trimming: 5 bases; junction bases outside the gene matches: 6. The CDR3 loop is CSVALRGGDNEQFF. In DNA form, the CDR3 reads TGCAGCGTTGCCTTGCGGGGGGGCGACAATGAGCAGTTCTTC.

The chain uses TRBV6-1 and TRBJ1-5; TRBD1 is a possible D gene (5 bases). V lost 2 bases and J lost 2, with 22 bases in between. Germline V gene lookup returns CDR1 MNHNS and CDR2 SASEGT. CDR3 length: 19 residues. Written as DNA, the CDR3 is TGTGCCAGCAGTGAACAGGGATACCACCAAGGATTCGGCAATCAGCCCCAGCATTTT. Its protein is CASSEQGYHQGFGNQPQHF.

Details on this clonotype: This could be a read error, since a much larger clone is one nucleotide away. The chain uses TRBV13 and TRBJ2-5; 13 bases align to TRBD2. CDR1 is PRHDT, CDR2 FYEKMQ, per germline (reference sequence). V trimming: 3 bases; J trimming: 3 bases; junction bases outside the gene matches: 1. This CDR3 spans 15 amino acids. The DNA of the CDR3 is TGTGCCAGCAGCTTCGGGACTAGCGGGGAAGAGACCCAGTACTTC. Encoded protein: CASSFGTSGEETQYF.

As concerns this clonotype: A read error is the likely source, as a far larger clone sits one nucleotide away. The V and J genes are TRBV3-1 and TRBJ2-3, with a tentative D call TRBD1 (5 bases). The CDR3 spans 12 residues. Germline loops: CDR1 LGHDT, CDR2 YNNKEL (reference sequence). The CDR3 loop is CASSQGTGTQYF. The CDR3 nucleotides are TGTGCCAGCAGCCAAGGTACAGGTACGCAGTATTTT.

V usage is TRBV11-2 and J usage is TRBJ2-5; 9 positions match TRBD2. The end of the DNA fits TRBJ2-7 better, so the J call may be wrong. This CDR3 comprises 14 residues. CDR1 and CDR2 from the germline V gene are SGHAT and FQNNGV. This CDR3 reads CASASSGTTYEQYF. The CDR3 DNA reads TGTGCCAGCGCCTCTAGCGGGACAACCTACGAGCAGTACTTC.

The chain recombines TRBV6-1 with TRBJ1-4, with 10 positions matching TRBD1. This CDR3 comprises 14 residues. Germline V CDR1 and CDR2: MNHNS, SASEGT. Trimming cost V 6 bases and J 6 bases; bases outside gene matches: 4. The CDR3 here is CASRGQGGYEKLFF. The CDR3 DNA sequence: TGTGCCAGCAGAGGACAGGGGGGATATGAAAAACTGTTTTTT.

CDR3 nucleotides: TGCAGTGCCCCCCGCGCTAGCGCCTCCTACGAGCAGTACTTC. This translates into CSAPRASASYEQYF. The chain joins TRBV20-1 to TRBJ2-7, with D tentatively TRBD2 (6 bases). Looked up from germline, CDR1 is DFQATT and CDR2 is SNEGSKA (reference sequence). V was clipped by 6 bases and J by 0 bases, with 15 bases between them. The length of the CDR3 is 14 residues.

The chain carries TRBV11-2 and TRBJ2-1; tentatively, D is TRBD2 (5 bases). Trimming shortened V by 1 base and J by 0 bases, and 10 bases separated the two germline ends. The CDR3 has 16 amino acids. Germline CDR1 is SGHAT and CDR2 is FQNNGV. The CDR3 is CASSLAIGSSYNEQFF. The CDR3 nucleotides are TGTGCCAGCAGCTTAGCGATTGGGAGCTCCTACAATGAGCAGTTCTTC.

The rearrangement uses TRBV6-1 and TRBJ2-7; no definite D call. Germline lookup yields CDR1 MNHNS and CDR2 SASEGT. The CDR3 runs 14 residues. The V gene lost 6 bases and the J gene lost 0 bases, with 12 bases spanning the gap. The CDR3 DNA reads as TGTGCCAGCAGACCGACCAGGAACTCCTACGAGCAGTACTTC. Amino acids: CASRPTRNSYEQYF.

This clonotype turned up a few times. The genes are TRBV14 and TRBJ1-1; D uncertain. V lost 3 bases and J lost 1, with 6 bases in between. CDR1 and CDR2 from the germline V gene are SGHDN and FVKESK. This CDR3 has 13 amino acids. The CDR3 nucleotides are TGTGCCAGCAGCCAGCAGGCGAACACTGAAGCTTTCTTT. This gives the protein CASSQQANTEAFF.

The chain links TRBV3-1 to TRBJ2-1, with D perhaps being TRBD1 or TRBD2 (5 bases each). This CDR3 region has 12 residues. Germline lookup yields CDR1 LGHDT and CDR2 YNNKEL (reference sequence). Deletions cut 3 bases from V and 12 bases from J, with 12 bases between. CDR3 sequence: CASSHEGTVQFF. In DNA form, the CDR3 reads TGTGCCAGCAGCCATGAGGGGACGGTGCAGTTCTTC.

The chain couples TRBV7-2 to TRBJ2-7; maybe TRBD2 (5 bases). Germline V gene lookup returns CDR1 SGHTA and CDR2 FQGNSA. V shed 7 bases and J shed 6 bases, with 19 bases lying between them. The CDR3 covers 14 residues. Here the CDR3 DNA reads TGTGCCAGCACCCCGGCCGGGAAGTGGGGCGAGCAGTACTTC. Its protein is CASTPAGKWGEQYF.